This T cell receptor (beta chain) was retrieved from a study of T cells in localized non-small cell lung cancer. Notes on the study in general: Owing to sequencing of a solitary tumor region, heterogeneity cannot be discounted. A median of 57 of the top 100 tumor clones appeared in adjacent lung, which was paired and uninvolved. Clonality peaked in uninvolved adjacent lung rather than tumor. Longer overall survival associated with higher blood T cell density; shorter survival with higher adjacent-lung clonality.

The method was immunoSEQ multiplex PCR; TCRdb's version includes in-frame clones alone and lacks a portion of them. The sample carries tens of thousands of clones, 88% recorded once. Note on this clone: Its specificity is not known.

Germline CDR1 is ENHRY and CDR2 is SYGVKD. Trimming at V came to 3 bases and at J to 3 bases, leaving 6 bases not matched to a gene. This CDR3 contains 15 residues. This sequence was found in a woman aged 40 to 75 with stage I squamous cell lung carcinoma. The rearrangement uses TRBV10-3 and TRBJ1-1; the match to TRBD1 covers 8 bases. The sample consisted of peripheral blood, taken before any cancer treatment. The DNA of the CDR3 is TGTGCCATCAGTGACCGGACAGGGTCGGACACTGAAGCTTTCTTT. This gives the protein CAISDRTGSDTEAFF.